The 6 T cell receptor beta chains below were found in one sample sequenced in a study of radiotherapy plus CTLA-4 blockade in lung cancer. Generated by immunoSEQ multiplex PCR, the TCRdb table keeps only in-frame clones and is missing some. The sample comprises about 88,000 clones, roughly 70% of which are singletons, and more than 12% rests with the top ten. The sequences come from peripheral blood, collected from a patient treated with radiotherapy plus ipilimumab. Receptors originate from a human donor with non-small cell lung cancer that progressed on radiotherapy plus ipilimumab.

The rearrangement joins TRBV29-1 to TRBJ2-3, with D tentatively TRBD1 (6 bases). Trimming cost V 5 bases and J 3 bases, with 12 bases left between them. This CDR3 contains 13 residues. Per the germline V gene, CDR1 is SQVTM and CDR2 is ANQGSEA. CDR3 residues: CSVSRGKTDTQYF. In nucleotides, the CDR3 is TGCAGCGTTTCCAGGGGTAAGACAGATACGCAGTATTTT.

The chain couples TRBV25-1 to TRBJ2-7; 7 bases fit TRBD1. Trimming cost V 2 bases and J 0 bases; bases outside gene matches: 7. Germline lookup yields CDR1 MGHDK and CDR2 SYGVNS. This CDR3 contains 16 residues. The CDR3 region is CASSEIPQGDSYEQYF. CDR3 DNA sequence: TGTGCCAGCAGTGAAATCCCCCAGGGGGACTCCTACGAGCAGTACTTC.

This clone was picked up a small number of times. The rearrangement uses TRBV13 and TRBJ1-4; D is uncertain. Per germline, CDR1 PRHDT and CDR2 FYEKMQ (reference sequence). Trimming took off 6 bases at V and 8 bases at J, with 16 bases between the two ends. The CDR3 has 14 residues. Here the CDR3 reads CASSVGNGGEKLFF. CDR3 in DNA: TGTGCCAGCAGTGTTGGGAATGGAGGAGAAAAACTGTTTTTT.

This clone was observed at least ten times. V is TRBV5-1 and J is TRBJ2-7, with a tentative D call TRBD1 (6 bases). CDR3 length equals 14 residues. V gave up 3 bases and J gave up 1 base, with 11 bases separating them. CDR1 SGHRS and CDR2 YFSETQ come from the germline V gene. CDR3 nucleotides: TGCGCCAGCAGCTATTATACAGGGTCCTACGAGCAGTACTTC. Its protein is CASSYYTGSYEQYF.

This clone was counted a few times. This rearrangement joins TRBV30 to TRBJ2-5, with 8 bases fitting TRBD2. CDR1 is GTSNPN, CDR2 SVGIG, per germline (reference sequence). The CDR3 spans 13 residues. With 3 bases clipped from V and 3 bases from J, the junction kept 3 bases outside the gene matches. In DNA, the CDR3 is TGTGCCTGGAGGGGCGGGGGGAAAGAGACCCAGTACTTC. As protein: CAWRGGGKETQYF.

This clone was seen a handful of times. The V call is TRBV10-3, the J call TRBJ2-6, with TRBD1 matching 10 bases. Germline trimming cut 6 bases from V and 12 bases from J; bases unmatched to any gene: 8. Germline assignment: CDR1 ENHRY and CDR2 SYGVKD. There are 14 residues in the CDR3. The CDR3 spells CAIRGTGERSVLTF. DNA for the CDR3: TGTGCCATCAGGGGGACAGGGGAACGCAGCGTCCTGACTTTC.